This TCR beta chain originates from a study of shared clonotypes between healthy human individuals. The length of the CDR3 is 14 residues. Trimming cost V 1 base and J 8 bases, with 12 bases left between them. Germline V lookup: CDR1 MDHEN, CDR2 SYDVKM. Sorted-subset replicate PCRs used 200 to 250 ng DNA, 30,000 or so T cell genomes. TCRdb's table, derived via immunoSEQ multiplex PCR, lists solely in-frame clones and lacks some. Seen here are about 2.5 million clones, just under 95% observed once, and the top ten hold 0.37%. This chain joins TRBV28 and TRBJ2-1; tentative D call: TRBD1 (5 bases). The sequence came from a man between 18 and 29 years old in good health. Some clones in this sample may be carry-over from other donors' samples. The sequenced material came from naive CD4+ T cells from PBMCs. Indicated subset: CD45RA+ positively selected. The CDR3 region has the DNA TGTGCCAGCAGTTTATCCGACAGACCTGATGAGCAGTTCTTC. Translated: CASSLSDRPDEQFF.